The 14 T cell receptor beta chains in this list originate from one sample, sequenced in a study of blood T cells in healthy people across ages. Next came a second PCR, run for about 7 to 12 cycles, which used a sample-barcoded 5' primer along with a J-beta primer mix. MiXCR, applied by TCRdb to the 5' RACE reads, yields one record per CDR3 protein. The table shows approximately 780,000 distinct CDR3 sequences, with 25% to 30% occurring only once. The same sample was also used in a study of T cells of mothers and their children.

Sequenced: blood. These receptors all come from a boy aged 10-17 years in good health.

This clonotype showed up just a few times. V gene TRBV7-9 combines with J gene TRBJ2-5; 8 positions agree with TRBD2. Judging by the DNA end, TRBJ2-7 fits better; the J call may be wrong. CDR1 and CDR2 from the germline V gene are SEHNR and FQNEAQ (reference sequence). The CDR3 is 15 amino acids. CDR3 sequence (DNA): TGTGCCAGCAGCCCCATAACTAGCGGCTCCTACGAGCAGTACTTC. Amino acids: CASSPITSGSYEQYF.

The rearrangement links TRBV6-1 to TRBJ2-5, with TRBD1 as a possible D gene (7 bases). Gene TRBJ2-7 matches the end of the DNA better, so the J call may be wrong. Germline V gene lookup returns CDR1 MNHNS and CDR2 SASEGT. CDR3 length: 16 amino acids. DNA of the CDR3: TGTGCCAGCACCGGGGGCTCGACAGGGAAGCGTAGCGAGCAGTACTTC. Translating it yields CASTGGSTGKRSEQYF.

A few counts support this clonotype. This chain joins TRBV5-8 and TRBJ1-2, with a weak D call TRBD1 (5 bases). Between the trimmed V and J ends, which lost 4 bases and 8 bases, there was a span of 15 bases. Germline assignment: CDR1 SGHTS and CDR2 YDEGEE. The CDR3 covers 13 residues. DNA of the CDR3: TGTGCCAGCAGCCACAGGAACCGGCGGGGCTACACCTTC. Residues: CASSHRNRRGYTF.

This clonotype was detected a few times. The CDR3 region is CASSSQGARLVYEQYF. CDR3 DNA: TGTGCCAGCAGTTCCCAGGGGGCCCGGTTGGTCTACGAGCAGTACTTC. The gene calls are TRBV6-5 and TRBJ2-7; 8 nucleotides agree with TRBD1. Germline V CDR1 and CDR2: MNHEY, SVGAGI. V trimming: 4 bases; J trimming: 3 bases; junction bases outside the gene matches: 11. This CDR3 comprises 16 residues.

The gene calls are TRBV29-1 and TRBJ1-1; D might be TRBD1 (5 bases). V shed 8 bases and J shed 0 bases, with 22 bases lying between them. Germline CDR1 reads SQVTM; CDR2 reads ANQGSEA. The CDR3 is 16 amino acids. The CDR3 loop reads CSSEGPQGWMNTEAFF. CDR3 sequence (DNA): TGCAGCTCTGAGGGACCCCAGGGCTGGATGAACACTGAAGCTTTCTTT.

CDR3 nucleotide sequence: TGCGCCAGCAGCCAGGGAATACAGACGAACACTGAAGCTTTCTTT. Translated: CASSQGIQTNTEAFF. The chain recombines TRBV4-1 with TRBJ1-1; D is unresolved. Trimming left V 3 bases short and J 1 base short, with 12 bases between. The V gene's germline CDR1 is MGHRA and CDR2 YSYEKL. The CDR3 runs to 15 residues.

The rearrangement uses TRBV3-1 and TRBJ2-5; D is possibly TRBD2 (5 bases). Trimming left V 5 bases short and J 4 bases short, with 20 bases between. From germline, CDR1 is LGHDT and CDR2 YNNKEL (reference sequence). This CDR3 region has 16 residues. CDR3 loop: CASSFHRAPGGETQYF. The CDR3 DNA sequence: TGTGCCAGCAGCTTTCACCGGGCACCTGGAGGAGAGACCCAGTACTTC.

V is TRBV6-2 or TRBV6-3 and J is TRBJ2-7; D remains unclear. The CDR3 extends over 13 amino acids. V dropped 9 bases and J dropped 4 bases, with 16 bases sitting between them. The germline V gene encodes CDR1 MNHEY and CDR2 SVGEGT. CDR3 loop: CASTRTSRYEQYF. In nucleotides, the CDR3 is TGTGCCAGTACCCGGACGTCCAGATACGAGCAGTACTTC.

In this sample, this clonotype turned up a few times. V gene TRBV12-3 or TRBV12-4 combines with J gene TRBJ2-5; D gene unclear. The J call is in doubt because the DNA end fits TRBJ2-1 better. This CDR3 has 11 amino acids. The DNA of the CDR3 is TGTGCCAGCAGTTACATGGGTGAGCAGTTCTTC. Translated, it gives CASSYMGEQFF.

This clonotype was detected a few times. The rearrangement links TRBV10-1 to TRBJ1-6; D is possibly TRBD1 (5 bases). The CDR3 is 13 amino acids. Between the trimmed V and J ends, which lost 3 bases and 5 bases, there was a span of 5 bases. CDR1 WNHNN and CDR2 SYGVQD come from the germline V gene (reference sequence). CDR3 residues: CASSEQDNSPLHF. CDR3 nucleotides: TGCGCCAGCAGTGAACAGGATAATTCACCCCTCCACTTT.

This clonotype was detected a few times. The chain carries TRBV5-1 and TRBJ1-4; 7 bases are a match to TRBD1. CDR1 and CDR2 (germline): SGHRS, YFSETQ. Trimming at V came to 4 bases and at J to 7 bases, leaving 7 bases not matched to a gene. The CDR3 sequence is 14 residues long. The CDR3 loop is CASSDRASAEKLFF. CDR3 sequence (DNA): TGCGCCAGCAGCGACAGGGCCAGCGCTGAAAAACTGTTTTTT.

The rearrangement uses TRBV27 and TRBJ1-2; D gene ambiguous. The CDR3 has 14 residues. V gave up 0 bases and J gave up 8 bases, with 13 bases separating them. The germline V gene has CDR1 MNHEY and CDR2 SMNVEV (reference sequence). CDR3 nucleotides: TGTGCCAGCAGTTTATCGTTCGGGGTAGGAGGCTACACCTTC. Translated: CASSLSFGVGGYTF.

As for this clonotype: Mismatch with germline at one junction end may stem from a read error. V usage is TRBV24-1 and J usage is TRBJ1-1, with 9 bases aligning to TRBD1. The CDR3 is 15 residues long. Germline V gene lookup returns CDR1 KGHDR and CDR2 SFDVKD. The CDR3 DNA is TGTGCCACCAGTGATTTGGGACAGGGGCGGACTGAAACTTTCTTT. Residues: CATSDLGQGRTETFF.

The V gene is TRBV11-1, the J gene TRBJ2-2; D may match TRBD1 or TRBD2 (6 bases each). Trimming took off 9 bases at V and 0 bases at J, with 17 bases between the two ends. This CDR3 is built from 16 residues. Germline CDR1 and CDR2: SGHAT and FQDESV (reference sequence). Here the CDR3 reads CASLLQRGPNTGELFF. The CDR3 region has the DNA TGTGCCAGTCTCCTTCAACGGGGGCCGAACACCGGGGAGCTGTTTTTT.